This paragraph reports one T cell receptor (beta chain). The clone's antigen remains unknown. No quality values exist for individual bases; no much larger clone is one base distant. This sample stems from a study of T cell responses to AZD1222 COVID-19 vaccine (dated by TCRdb to about 2021). As for the study more broadly: A total of approximately 240 trial participants underwent TCR sequencing, of whom roughly 210 had received two doses of AZD1222 and roughly 26 had received two doses of the MenACWY control vaccine. Enrollment into the trials was organized by age into subgroups of 18-55, 56-69 and 70-plus years, and those subgroups contained approximately 160, 26 and 62 TCR-sequenced participants, respectively. On the study overall, not on this receptor specifically: After two AZD1222 doses, both the breadth and the depth of spike-specific TCRs were significantly higher than at day 0 and than in MenACWY recipients. Because no day 14 peak-response samples were available, the repertoires could be characterized only after the peak T cell response. In the small 56-69-year group, the increase in depth fell short of significance, most likely because of low power. Nearly half of unique spike-specific TCRs reportedly recognized epitopes outside regions mutated in the B.1.351 and B.1.1.7 variants. Vaccine-associated CD4 TCRs spanned the whole spike protein, with dominant responses in regions 160-218 and 743-854. Most participants were white British and females outnumbered males, and the authors suggested that clonal diversity may have been underestimated. Conclusions about previously exposed vaccinees are limited, since just six AZD1222 recipients were seropositive for SARS-CoV-2 at baseline.

Taken with the paper, the label for time point translates to: about 28 days (+/-7) after the second vaccine dose. AZD1222 recipients given second doses at about 4 weeks or at about 12 weeks were pooled, since spike-specific TCR depth and breadth were not found to differ between the two schedules. The vaccinee samples were drawn from two UK trials, COV001 and COV002, one of which was a single-blind randomized controlled phase 2/3 trial testing AZD1222 (ChAdOx1 nCoV-19) in healthy adults. For TCRbeta chain sequencing, PBMC samples from trial participants were taken at day 0 and at day 28 after the second dose. The CDR1 and CDR2 encoded by the germline V gene (reference sequence) are MNHEY and SMNVEV. The CDR3 measures 16 amino acids from cysteine to phenylalanine. The DNA shown is the 48-base CDR3, in frame from base 1. Trimming costs V 2 bases and J 4 bases, and their ends lie 15 bases apart. The CDR3 regions of human TCRbeta chains were analyzed by immunosequencing. The original methods were these. Repertoire TCRs were matched against a reference library of SARS-CoV-2-specific TCRs generated with the MIRA antigen-specificity platform. Breadth was defined as the fraction of unique TCRs that were SARS-CoV-2-associated. Depth was defined as the fraction of total T cells that were SARS-CoV-2-associated. Using the MIRA data, each spike-specific TCR was mapped to the spike region that the TCR reacts to and placed in a CD4 or CD8 class. Log10-transformed breadth and depth values were compared by one-way ANOVA with Sidak's multiple comparisons tests. The table comes from immuneACCESS by way of TCRdb, which keeps in-frame sequences with V and J called. Part of the clones is missing from these tables; in studies checked, under half for an unresolved V gene and the rest for unknown reasons. The V and J calls and clone size were taken over from that table, and D and trimming were inferred from the DNA. This sample has tens of thousands of clones in its table, and approximately 90% of those were observed once. The top ten constitute 8% of the sample.

The rearrangement combines TRBV27 with TRBJ2-1; no D gene is confidently identified. The TCR comes from an adult who received the AZD1222 COVID-19 vaccine. The material sequenced was peripheral blood, taken 28 days after the second AZD1222 dose. Here is the DNA: TGTGCCAGCAGTTTACAAACTACGATGAAATACAATGAGCAGTTCTTC. The encoded protein is CASSLQTTMKYNEQFF.